The next 15 T cell receptor beta chains were all read from a single sample in a study of tumor-infiltrating lymphocytes in primary liver carcinoma. The researchers obtained blood RNA from unsorted whole blood and also extracted germline DNA. Synthesis of TCR beta cDNA was carried out from 450 to 650 ng total RNA with a constant-region primer. ARM-PCR was slightly modified, and three nested multiplex PCR rounds with it gave rise to the TCR beta libraries. Forward primers for TRBV1-TRBV30 and a C-beta reverse primer served the first two PCR rounds, at around 11 cycles each. Each CDR3 protein is one row after TCRdb ran MiXCR on the multiplex PCR reads. Among approximately 300,000 distinct CDR3 sequences, 50% to 70% were seen once, and the ten largest hold more than 8.5%. Sequenced material: peripheral blood. These TCRs come from a man aged 40-49 years with primary liver carcinoma and hepatitis B virus infection.

This clonotype occurred many times. The chain has TRBV12-3 or TRBV12-4 and TRBJ2-5; the D call may be TRBD1 or TRBD2 (5 bases each). V lost 6 bases to trimming and J lost 5 bases, with 19 bases between them. The CDR3 totals 15 residues. The CDR3 DNA reads TGTGCCAGCAGCCCCCGGGACCCTCGGTGGGAGACCCAGTACTTC. It encodes CASSPRDPRWETQYF.

V is TRBV30 and J is TRBJ2-7; no definite D call. Trimming left V 6 bases short and J 7 bases short, with 16 bases between. The CDR3 is 12 residues long. From germline, CDR1 is GTSNPN and CDR2 SVGIG (reference sequence). CDR3 in amino acids: CACPGMAGEQYF. The CDR3 coding sequence is TGTGCCTGCCCGGGTATGGCAGGAGAGCAGTACTTC. Full variable domain (remainder filled in from reference TRBV30 and TRBJ2-7): SQTIHQWPATLVQPVGSPLSLECTVEGTSNPNLYWYRQAAGRGLQLLFYSVGIGQISSEVPQNLSASRPQDRQFILSSKKLLLSDSGFYLCACPGMAGEQYFGPGTRLTVT.

The J gene is TRBJ2-2, the V gene TRBV11-1; 14 nucleotides match TRBD2. The CDR3 loop spans 18 amino acids. Trimming removed 5 bases from V and 15 bases from J; junction bases left unmatched: 20. Germline CDR1 reads SGHAT; CDR2 reads FQDESV (reference sequence). CDR3 bases: TGTGCCAGCAGCCTCAAACCAAGACTAGCGGGAGGGCCCGGGGGGTTGTTTTTT. Translation: CASSLKPRLAGGPGGLFF.

The chain combines TRBV5-4 with TRBJ2-2, with D possibly being TRBD1 (6 bases). The CDR3 length is 15 residues. Germline V lookup: CDR1 SGHNT, CDR2 YYREEE (reference sequence). V lost 1 base to trimming and J lost 7 bases, with 14 bases between them. The CDR3 DNA follows: TGTGCCAGCAGCTTGTCTTCAGGGGACAACGGGGAGCTGTTTTTT. Its translation: CASSLSSGDNGELFF.

Concerning this clonotype: This may arise from a read error, as a much more abundant clone is one base away. V usage is TRBV6-5 and J usage is TRBJ2-1, with 11 bases matching TRBD2. The CDR3 spans 13 residues. CDR1 is MNHEY and CDR2 is SVGAGI in the germline V gene. CDR3 loop: CTSRGLADNEQFF. CDR3 in DNA: TGTACCAGCAGGGGACTAGCGGACAATGAGCAGTTCTTC.

This clonotype was detected many times. The J gene is TRBJ2-4, the V gene TRBV4-2; 8 nucleotides match TRBD1. The CDR3 contains 14 residues. V lost 4 bases to trimming and J lost 5 bases; unmatched junction nucleotides: 4. Germline V CDR1 and CDR2: LGHNA, YNFKEQ. CDR3 residues: CASSPGQGENIQYF. The CDR3 nucleotides read TGTGCCAGCAGCCCCGGACAGGGAGAAAACATTCAGTACTTC.

Comments on this clonotype: This may stem from a read error, because a much larger clone lies one nucleotide away. This sequence joins TRBV6-2 or TRBV6-3 and TRBJ2-7, with D possibly called TRBD1 or TRBD2 (5 bases each). CDR1 is MNHEY, CDR2 SVGEGT, per germline. The CDR3 totals 14 residues. In DNA, the CDR3 is TGTGTCAGCGGAACCGGGGACGCCTCCTACGAGCAGTACTTC. It codes for CVSGTGDASYEQYF.

The chain combines TRBV4-1 with TRBJ1-2; no clear D gene. The CDR3 totals 15 residues. Germline CDR1 MGHRA, CDR2 YSYEKL. The CDR3 DNA is TGCACCAACAGCGCAAGTGATAGGGCTATGTATGGCTACACCTTC. Translated, it gives CTNSASDRAMYGYTF.

Many counts were recorded for this clonotype. The chain couples TRBV6-2 or TRBV6-3 to TRBJ1-5; no firm D call. This CDR3 spans 13 amino acids. V shed 6 bases and J shed 6 bases, with 12 bases lying between them. Germline CDR1 and CDR2: MNHEY and SVGEGT. CDR3 in DNA: TGTGCCAGCAGGTTCAATTGGGCTCAGCCCCAGCATTTT. It encodes CASRFNWAQPQHF.

In regard to this clonotype: A much bigger clone sits one base away, suggesting this may be a read error. The CDR3 end shows no conserved phenylalanine or tryptophan, and so a read error is likely. This chain uses TRBV6-2 or TRBV6-3 with TRBJ2-3; the match to TRBD2 covers 8 bases. The CDR3 loop spans 16 amino acids. V shed 6 bases and J 6 bases; nucleotides not matched to a gene: 14. From germline, CDR1 is MNHEY and CDR2 SVGEGT. DNA of the CDR3: TGTGCCAGCAGCCAGATTCTAGCGGGTCTTCAGGATACGCAGTATTAT. This codes for CASSQILAGLQDTQYY.

A word on this clonotype: A much larger clone differs by one base, so this may be a read error. The chain combines TRBV6-1 with TRBJ2-7; D possibly matches TRBD1 or TRBD2 (7 bases each). This CDR3 spans 13 amino acids. Germline values: CDR1 MNHNS, CDR2 SASEGT. The CDR3 region has the DNA TGTGTCAGCGTCCAGGGGGGGTCCTACGAGCAGTACTTC. The encoded protein is CVSVQGGSYEQYF.

This clonotype was found once. Possible read error: a much larger clone is one base away. This CDR3 fails to terminate in the conserved phenylalanine or tryptophan, so it likely reflects a read error. This chain connects TRBV28 to TRBJ2-7; D may be TRBD1 (6 bases). The ends were cut back, 4 bases at V and 6 bases at J, with 10 bases in the middle. From germline, CDR1 is MDHEN and CDR2 SYDVKM. The CDR3 has 12 amino acids. CDR3 nucleotides: TGTGCCAGCAGTTACAGGGTCGGCGAGCAGTACCTC. Its protein product is CASSYRVGEQYL.

Notes on this clonotype: A read error may explain this, as a much larger clone is one base away. The rearrangement links TRBV12-3 or TRBV12-4 to TRBJ2-1; D ambiguous. The length of the CDR3 is 11 residues. In DNA, the CDR3 is TGTGCCAGCAGTGTTTACATTGAGCAGTTCTTC. Translated: CASSVYIEQFF.

As concerns this clonotype: A much larger clone is a single base away; this may be a read error. The chain couples TRBV30 to TRBJ1-2; D is unresolved. Germline V lookup: CDR1 GTSNPN, CDR2 SVGIG (reference sequence). The CDR3 length is 11 residues. CDR3 region: CAWSGGYGHTF. The CDR3, as DNA: TGTGCCTGGTCCGGAGGGTATGGCCACACCTTC.

The chain recombines TRBV30 with TRBJ1-1; 9 bases fit TRBD1. Germline values: CDR1 GTSNPN, CDR2 SVGIG (reference sequence). Trimming cost V 4 bases and J 4 bases; bases outside gene matches: 10. This CDR3 has 15 residues. CDR3 bases: TGTGCCTGGACTGCCGGGACAGGGTGGGGCACTGAAGCTTTCTTT. Its protein is CAWTAGTGWGTEAFF.